This T cell receptor (beta chain) was sequenced in a study of cytomegalovirus exposure and HLA in healthy donors. Study-wide findings and caveats: Sequence variants that were highly shared formed a cluster that was likely a sequencing artifact. It was only CMV serostatus that was available as immune exposure information.

PCR involved 60 Vbeta and 13 Jbeta primers. Assay used: immunoSEQ multiplex PCR; TCRdb lists only in-frame clones, some missing. In total, the table holds about 140,000 clones. This CDR3 contains 18 residues. The germline CDR1 and CDR2 sequences are LGHNA and YNFKEQ. J was trimmed by 0 bases and V by 2 bases; bases with no gene match: 8. Concerning this clone: Its antigen is as yet unknown.

Sequencing was carried out using PBMCs. V and J are TRBV4-2 and TRBJ2-3; 10 nucleotides match TRBD2. This TCR was sampled from a young woman in good health and CMV-seronegative. For the CDR3, the DNA is TGTGCCAGCAGCCAAAATCGAGGACTAGCGGTTAGCACAGATACGCAGTATTTT. Encoded protein: CASSQNRGLAVSTDTQYF.